These T cell receptor beta chains were read from a single sample in a study of blood T cell repertoires in COVID-19. The table came from immunoSEQ multiplex PCR; TCRdb's copy has only in-frame clones and leaves some out. The sample records 300,000 to 400,000 clones, roughly 90% being singletons. What was sequenced was PBMCs or T cells enriched from blood (not recorded which). All receptors come from a woman in her twenties or thirties who had recovered from COVID-19. CDR3s include the opening cysteine and the closing phenylalanine or tryptophan. The order of the fields is J gene, V gene, clone size, D gene, CDR3 protein, CDR3 DNA. A D gene is named only where the DNA matches it firmly. Clone size is stated in some rows and not others, as once, few, many or a class when expanded.

TRBJ2-5,TRBV27,-,TRBD2,CASSPTSGGALGETQYF,TGTGCCAGCAGTCCCACTAGCGGGGGGGCACTTGGAGAGACCCAGTACTTC
TRBJ2-1,TRBV5-1,-,TRBD2,CASRRTSDYNEQFF,TGCGCCAGCCGCCGGACTAGCGACTACAATGAGCAGTTCTTC
TRBJ1-5,TRBV28,-,-,CASSLQRAGQPQHF,TGTGCCAGCAGTTTACAGAGGGCGGGGCAGCCCCAGCATTTT
TRBJ2-3,TRBV27,once,-,CASSLSTSTDTQYF,TGTGCCAGCAGTTTGAGCACTAGCACAGATACGCAGTATTTT
TRBJ2-5,TRBV4-1,-,-,CASSQDVGGARETQYF,TGCGCCAGCAGCCAAGATGTGGGAGGTGCTCGGGAGACCCAGTACTTC
TRBJ1-1,TRBV4-3,-,-,CASSQERGGNTEAFF,TGCGCCAGCAGCCAAGAGAGGGGAGGAAACACTGAAGCTTTCTTT
TRBJ2-1,TRBV5-1,-,-,CASRPWGGSRDEQFF,TGCGCCAGCCGCCCGTGGGGGGGCAGCCGAGATGAGCAGTTCTTC
TRBJ2-1,TRBV10-2,-,TRBD2,CASSESETSGGSSYNEQFF,TGCGCCAGCAGTGAGTCCGAGACTAGCGGGGGTAGCTCCTACAATGAGCAGTTCTTC
TRBJ1-1,TRBV2,once,TRBD1,CASSGRGRAFF,TGTGCCAGCAGTGGGAGGGGGCGAGCTTTCTTT
TRBJ2-7,TRBV30,-,TRBD2,CAWSRTSGGPYEQYF,TGTGCCTGGAGCCGGACTAGCGGGGGCCCCTACGAGCAGTACTTC
TRBJ1-2,TRBV19,-,TRBD1,CASSKPPTGGENYGYTF,TGTGCCAGTAGTAAACCGCCGACAGGGGGCGAGAACTATGGCTACACCTTC
TRBJ1-2,TRBV28,-,-,CATNQPRGIGYTF,TGTGCCACAAACCAACCCCGGGGGATTGGCTACACCTTC
TRBJ2-1,TRBV7-2,-,TRBD2,CASSLQASGGADEQFF,TGTGCCAGCAGCTTACAAGCTAGCGGGGGGGCCGATGAGCAGTTCTTC
TRBJ1-1,TRBV11-2,-,-,CASSLGLLAEAFF,TGTGCCAGCAGCTTAGGACTTTTAGCTGAAGCTTTCTTT
TRBJ1-2,TRBV6-1,-,-,CASSEFGPHDYGYTF,TGTGCCAGCAGTGAATTTGGGCCGCACGACTATGGCTACACCTTC
TRBJ2-6,TRBV2,-,TRBD2,CASSAGAGGANVLTF,TGTGCCAGCAGTGCCGGAGCGGGAGGGGCCAACGTCCTGACTTTC
TRBJ1-3,TRBV2,-,-,CASKWQGAGNTIYF,TGTGCCAGCAAATGGCAGGGTGCTGGAAACACCATATATTTT
TRBJ2-2,TRBV9,-,TRBD2,CASSVTSGGSRTGELFF,TGTGCCAGCAGCGTAACTAGCGGGGGGTCGAGGACCGGGGAGCTGTTTTTT
TRBJ2-1,TRBV7-8,-,TRBD1,CASSLRDRAGEQFF,TGTGCCAGCAGCCTCCGGGACAGGGCAGGTGAGCAGTTCTTC
TRBJ2-7,TRBV6-2/TRBV6-3,-,TRBD2,CASSPRPLAGPTYEQYF,TGTGCCAGCAGTCCCCGACCTCTAGCGGGGCCAACCTACGAGCAGTACTTC
TRBJ1-3,TRBV7-9,once,TRBD1,CASSLTGGSSGNTIYF,TGTGCCAGCAGCTTGACAGGGGGAAGCTCTGGAAACACCATATATTTT
TRBJ2-7,TRBV6-5,-,-,CASSRQREQYF,TGTGCCAGCAGTCGCCAGAGGGAGCAGTACTTC
TRBJ1-4,TRBV30,-,TRBD1,CAWRSAGGNEKLFF,TGTGCCTGGAGATCGGCAGGGGGAAATGAAAAACTGTTTTTT
TRBJ2-2,TRBV27,-,-,CASSLSGNTGELFF,TGTGCCAGCAGTTTGAGCGGGAACACCGGGGAGCTGTTTTTT
TRBJ1-4,TRBV5-5,-,-,CASSLAGGNEKLFF,TGTGCCAGCAGCTTGGCAGGAGGGAATGAAAAACTGTTTTTT
TRBJ2-3,TRBV5-8,-,-,CASSLPTTLDTQYF,TGTGCCAGCAGCCTTCCGACTACCTTGGATACGCAGTATTTT
TRBJ1-1,TRBV28,-,-,CASTPSRDWNTEAFF,TGTGCCAGCACACCATCCAGGGATTGGAACACTGAAGCTTTCTTT
TRBJ1-1,TRBV7-2,-,TRBD1,CASSLAGQHTEAFF,TGTGCCAGCAGCTTGGCGGGACAGCACACTGAAGCTTTCTTT
TRBJ2-5,TRBV5-1,-,TRBD1,CASTRQGEETQYF,TGCGCCAGCACCCGACAGGGAGAGGAGACCCAGTACTTC